The present T cell receptor (beta chain) was sequenced within a study of regulatory and conventional T cells in RAG deficiency. Assay used: immunoSEQ multiplex PCR; TCRdb lists only in-frame clones, some missing. The sample records 7,000 to 9,500 clones, around 94% being singletons. Conventional CD4+ T cells were sorted from blood as CD25-low CD127-high cells. Germline CDR1 is LGHNA and CDR2 is YSLEER. CDR3 size: 12 residues. V lost 4 bases to trimming and J lost 5 bases; unmatched junction nucleotides: 1. The receptor was isolated from a human donor with RAG deficiency presenting as severe combined immunodeficiency. Sequencing was performed on CD4+ effector T cells sorted from blood. The V gene is TRBV4-3, the J gene TRBJ1-2, with 7 bases aligning to TRBD1. Here the CDR3 DNA reads TGCGCCAGCAGCCTGACAGGGTATGGCTACACCTTC. Amino acid sequence: CASSLTGYGYTF.